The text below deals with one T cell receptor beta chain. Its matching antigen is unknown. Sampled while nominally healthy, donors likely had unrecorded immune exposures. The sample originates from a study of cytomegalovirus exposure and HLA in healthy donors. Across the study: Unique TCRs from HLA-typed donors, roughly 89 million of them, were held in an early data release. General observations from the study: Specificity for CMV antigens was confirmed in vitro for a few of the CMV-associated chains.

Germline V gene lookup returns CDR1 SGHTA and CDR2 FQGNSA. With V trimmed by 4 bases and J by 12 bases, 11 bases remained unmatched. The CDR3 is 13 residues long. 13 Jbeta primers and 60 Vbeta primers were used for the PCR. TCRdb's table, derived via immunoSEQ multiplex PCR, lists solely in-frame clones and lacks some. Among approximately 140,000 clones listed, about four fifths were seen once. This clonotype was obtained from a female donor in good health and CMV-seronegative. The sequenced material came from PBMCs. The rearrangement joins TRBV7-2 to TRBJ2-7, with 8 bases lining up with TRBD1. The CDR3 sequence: CASSYGTGTERYF. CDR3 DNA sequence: TGTGCCAGCAGCTATGGGACAGGAACGGAGAGGTACTTC.